This is a list of T cell receptor beta chains from one sample in a study of T cells in Graves' hyperthyroidism and ophthalmopathy. MiXCR was run by TCRdb on the multiplex PCR reads, yielding one entry per CDR3 protein. Here the sample spans approximately 370,000 distinct CDR3 sequences, approximately 17% being singletons. The specimen sequenced was blood. These receptor sequences come from a woman aged 25 to 39 with Graves' hyperthyroidism that later progressed to Graves' ophthalmopathy. CDR3s include the opening cysteine and the closing phenylalanine or tryptophan. Fields, in order: CDR3 DNA, CDR3 protein, J gene, V gene, D gene, clone size. The D gene is left open where the match is weak. Clone size is shown for a subset of rows, as once, few, many or a class of expanded clone.

CDR3 DNA: TGTGCCACCAGCACCGAAGACAGGGCCTACGAGCAGTACTTC
CDR3 protein: CATSTEDRAYEQYF
J gene: TRBJ2-7
V gene: TRBV15
D gene: TRBD1
clone size: .

CDR3 DNA: TGCGCCAGCAGCCAAAAGGTAGAGGCGGAAAAACTGTTTTTT
CDR3 protein: CASSQKVEAEKLFF
J gene: TRBJ1-4
V gene: TRBV4-1
D gene: .
clone size: many

CDR3 DNA: TGCAGCGTTGAAGATCTGACAAGCTCCTACAATGAGCAGTTCTTC
CDR3 protein: CSVEDLTSSYNEQFF
J gene: TRBJ2-1
V gene: TRBV29-1
D gene: .
clone size: many

CDR3 DNA: TGTGCCAGCAGCTTAGTCAGGGACTCCTACGAGCAGTACTTC
CDR3 protein: CASSLVRDSYEQYF
J gene: TRBJ2-7
V gene: TRBV7-8
D gene: .
clone size: many

CDR3 DNA: TGCGCCAGCAGCTTGGGGTCATTAGGGAGCTACGAGCAGTACTTC
CDR3 protein: CASSLGSLGSYEQYF
J gene: TRBJ2-7
V gene: TRBV5-1
D gene: .
clone size: few

CDR3 DNA: TGTGCCAGCAGCCAGGTGGACAGGGGGCCCAAAGGAAACACCATATATTTT
CDR3 protein: CASSQVDRGPKGNTIYF
J gene: TRBJ1-3
V gene: TRBV4-2
D gene: TRBD1
clone size: few

CDR3 DNA: TGTGCCAGTATAGCGGGAGGCTACAATGAGCAGTTCTTC
CDR3 protein: CASIAGGYNEQFF
J gene: TRBJ2-1
V gene: TRBV19
D gene: TRBD2
clone size: .

CDR3 DNA: TGCAGTGCTAGGGGGTTAGGAGCTGAAGCTTACTTT
CDR3 protein: CSARGLGAEAYF
J gene: TRBJ1-1
V gene: TRBV20-1
D gene: .
clone size: .

CDR3 DNA: TGTGCCAGCAGTTTAGCCCCCCAGCGAGTTGTTGTAGGAGGGGACAACACCGGGGAGCTGTTTTTT
CDR3 protein: CASSLAPQRVVVGGDNTGELFF
J gene: TRBJ2-2
V gene: TRBV12-3/TRBV12-4
D gene: .
clone size: many

CDR3 DNA: TGTGCCAGCAGCTTAAATCTGGGGGTCCCCGGGGAGCTGTTTTTT
CDR3 protein: CASSLNLGVPGELFF
J gene: TRBJ2-2
V gene: TRBV11-2
D gene: .
clone size: .

CDR3 DNA: TGTGCCAGCAGCTTAATGGGACTAGCAGAGACCCAGTACTTC
CDR3 protein: CASSLMGLAETQYF
J gene: TRBJ2-5
V gene: TRBV7-9
D gene: TRBD2
clone size: once

CDR3 DNA: TGTGCCAGCAGCCGGGACACACTCCAAGAGACCCAGTACTTC
CDR3 protein: CASSRDTLQETQYF
J gene: TRBJ2-5
V gene: TRBV2
D gene: .
clone size: many

CDR3 DNA: TGCGCCAGCAGCCCGTCCGGACAGTTAAATGAAAAACTGTTTTTT
CDR3 protein: CASSPSGQLNEKLFF
J gene: TRBJ1-4
V gene: TRBV5-1
D gene: .
clone size: many

CDR3 DNA: TGTGCCAGCGGAAAGACAGGGAACAACTACAATGAGCAGTTCTTC
CDR3 protein: CASGKTGNNYNEQFF
J gene: TRBJ2-1
V gene: TRBV6-1
D gene: TRBD1
clone size: .

CDR3 DNA: TGCGCCAGCAGCCAATCGACAGGGTTGAACACTGAAGCTTTCTTT
CDR3 protein: CASSQSTGLNTEAFF
J gene: TRBJ1-1
V gene: TRBV4-1
D gene: TRBD1
clone size: few

CDR3 DNA: TGTGCCAGCAGTTCATACCCGGACAGGGATGGAAACACCATATATTTT
CDR3 protein: CASSSYPDRDGNTIYF
J gene: TRBJ1-3
V gene: TRBV27
D gene: TRBD1
clone size: .

CDR3 DNA: TGTGCCTGGGACAGGTCCTCTGGAAACACCATATATTTT
CDR3 protein: CAWDRSSGNTIYF
J gene: TRBJ1-3
V gene: TRBV30
D gene: .
clone size: .

CDR3 DNA: TGTGCCAGCAGCTTAGCAGTGGGGGGAGAGACCCAGTACTTC
CDR3 protein: CASSLAVGGETQYF
J gene: TRBJ2-5
V gene: TRBV11-2
D gene: .
clone size: many

CDR3 DNA: TGTGCCAGCAGTTACCAGGGACGGGCCTCCTACGAGCAGTACTTC
CDR3 protein: CASSYQGRASYEQYF
J gene: TRBJ2-7
V gene: TRBV6-2/TRBV6-3
D gene: .
clone size: .

CDR3 DNA: TGTGCCAGCAGCTATCATTTACGGCTAGCGGGAGGGCCGGGGCAAGAGACCCAGTACTTC
CDR3 protein: CASSYHLRLAGGPGQETQYF
J gene: TRBJ2-5
V gene: TRBV7-8
D gene: TRBD2
clone size: .

CDR3 DNA: TGCGCCAGCAGCTTGGCCGGCCACCAAGAGACCCAGTACTTC
CDR3 protein: CASSLAGHQETQYF
J gene: TRBJ2-5
V gene: TRBV5-1
D gene: .
clone size: .

CDR3 DNA: TGTGCCAGCAGCCAAGCCCTCGGGACTAGCGGCAGCACAGATACGCAGTATTTT
CDR3 protein: CASSQALGTSGSTDTQYF
J gene: TRBJ2-3
V gene: TRBV7-3
D gene: TRBD2
clone size: .

CDR3 DNA: TGTGCCTGCACCGGGACAGGGGTCACCTACGAGCAGTACTTC
CDR3 protein: CACTGTGVTYEQYF
J gene: TRBJ2-7
V gene: TRBV30
D gene: TRBD1
clone size: .

CDR3 DNA: TGCGCCAGCAGCCAACACGACAACGAGAACACTGAAGCTTTCTTT
CDR3 protein: CASSQHDNENTEAFF
J gene: TRBJ1-1
V gene: TRBV4-1
D gene: .
clone size: many

CDR3 DNA: TGCAGCGTTGAGGGACAACAGGGGATGGGAGTAGGAGGCAATGAGCAGTTCTTC
CDR3 protein: CSVEGQQGMGVGGNEQFF
J gene: TRBJ2-1
V gene: TRBV29-1
D gene: TRBD1
clone size: many

CDR3 DNA: TGTGCCAGCAGCCCCGGGACAGGGGGACTAGCGGGAGCGACCGGGGAGCTGTTTTTT
CDR3 protein: CASSPGTGGLAGATGELFF
J gene: TRBJ2-2
V gene: TRBV7-9
D gene: TRBD2
clone size: .

CDR3 DNA: TGTGCCAGCAGTTTGCAGTCTATTTTAGACGCTTATGGCTACACCTTC
CDR3 protein: CASSLQSILDAYGYTF
J gene: TRBJ1-2
V gene: TRBV28
D gene: .
clone size: .

CDR3 DNA: TGTGCCAGCAGTCCTTCCCTACGGGGACCTTACAATGAGCAGTTCTTC
CDR3 protein: CASSPSLRGPYNEQFF
J gene: TRBJ2-1
V gene: TRBV12-3/TRBV12-4
D gene: .
clone size: many

CDR3 DNA: TGTGCCAGCGGGGGGACTAGCTTCAATGAGCAGTTCTTC
CDR3 protein: CASGGTSFNEQFF
J gene: TRBJ2-1
V gene: TRBV6-1
D gene: TRBD2
clone size: .

CDR3 DNA: TGCAGTGCTAGAGGGCTAGGGCCTTCTCAAGAGACCCAGTACTTC
CDR3 protein: CSARGLGPSQETQYF
J gene: TRBJ2-5
V gene: TRBV20-1
D gene: .
clone size: .

CDR3 DNA: TGCGCCAGCAGCCGAGGCCGGACAGGGCGAACAGATACGCAGTATTTT
CDR3 protein: CASSRGRTGRTDTQYF
J gene: TRBJ2-3
V gene: TRBV7-3
D gene: TRBD1
clone size: .

CDR3 DNA: TGTGCCAGCAGACTCGGGACAGGCAGAGCTAACTATGGCTACACCTTC
CDR3 protein: CASRLGTGRANYGYTF
J gene: TRBJ1-2
V gene: TRBV6-1
D gene: TRBD1
clone size: few

CDR3 DNA: TGTGCCAGTAGTATAGTCCCGGGATGGAACACTGAAGCTTTCTTT
CDR3 protein: CASSIVPGWNTEAFF
J gene: TRBJ1-1
V gene: TRBV19
D gene: .
clone size: many

CDR3 DNA: TGTGCCAGCAGTGCCCACAGGGGGCAATTGAGTACTGAAGCTTTCTTT
CDR3 protein: CASSAHRGQLSTEAFF
J gene: TRBJ1-1
V gene: TRBV6-2/TRBV6-3
D gene: TRBD1
clone size: many

CDR3 DNA: TGTGCCAGCAGCGTAGAGAGCGGGAGGGTATCCTACAATGAGCAGTCCTTC
CDR3 protein: CASSVESGRVSYNEQSF
J gene: TRBJ2-1
V gene: TRBV9
D gene: TRBD2
clone size: .

CDR3 DNA: TGCGCCAGCAGCGTTCAAAGACAGGGCCCCACCGGGGAGCTGTTTTTT
CDR3 protein: CASSVQRQGPTGELFF
J gene: TRBJ2-2
V gene: TRBV5-1
D gene: TRBD1
clone size: few

CDR3 DNA: TGTGCCACCAGTGATTTCCAGCAGGCTGAGCAGTTCTTC
CDR3 protein: CATSDFQQAEQFF
J gene: TRBJ2-1
V gene: TRBV24-1
D gene: .
clone size: .

CDR3 DNA: TGTGCCAGCAGCTCAGGGTGGGACCGACCCATGACTGCCAAAAACATTCAGTACTTC
CDR3 protein: CASSSGWDRPMTAKNIQYF
J gene: TRBJ2-4
V gene: TRBV5-8
D gene: .
clone size: .

CDR3 DNA: TGTGCCAGCAGCTTAGAGAACAAATACAATGAGCAGTTCTTC
CDR3 protein: CASSLENKYNEQFF
J gene: TRBJ2-1
V gene: TRBV11-2
D gene: .
clone size: many

CDR3 DNA: TGTGCCAGTAGTAGAGGGGGGAGGGAAAATGAGCAGTTCTTC
CDR3 protein: CASSRGGRENEQFF
J gene: TRBJ2-1
V gene: TRBV19
D gene: .
clone size: many

CDR3 DNA: TGTGCCAGCAGTTCCGGGACAGGCTCTGGAAACACCATATATTTT
CDR3 protein: CASSSGTGSGNTIYF
J gene: TRBJ1-3
V gene: TRBV2
D gene: TRBD1
clone size: many

CDR3 DNA: TGTGCCACCAGTGATTCGAGTTCCTACGAGCAGTACTTC
CDR3 protein: CATSDSSSYEQYF
J gene: TRBJ2-7
V gene: TRBV24-1
D gene: .
clone size: many

CDR3 DNA: TGTGCCAGCAGTTTGTCCATGACAGGGAGGTCGGACACTGAAGCTTTCTTT
CDR3 protein: CASSLSMTGRSDTEAFF
J gene: TRBJ1-1
V gene: TRBV28
D gene: TRBD1
clone size: many

CDR3 DNA: TGTGCCAGCAGTTTATATCAAGCGGGAGGGATCGAGACCCAGTACTTC
CDR3 protein: CASSLYQAGGIETQYF
J gene: TRBJ2-5
V gene: TRBV27
D gene: TRBD2
clone size: .

CDR3 DNA: TGTGCCAGCATCATGGGCTACCAGGGAGACCATGAGCAGTTCTTC
CDR3 protein: CASIMGYQGDHEQFF
J gene: TRBJ2-1
V gene: TRBV12-3/TRBV12-4
D gene: .
clone size: many

CDR3 DNA: TGTGCCAGCAGCCAAGATTTTGGGTCAGGTACCAGGGGCTACACCTTC
CDR3 protein: CASSQDFGSGTRGYTF
J gene: TRBJ1-2
V gene: TRBV3-1
D gene: .
clone size: many

CDR3 DNA: TGCAGTGCCAAATCCGACCGGGACCGAGATCAGCCCCAGCATTTT
CDR3 protein: CSAKSDRDRDQPQHF
J gene: TRBJ1-5
V gene: TRBV20-1
D gene: .
clone size: .

CDR3 DNA: TGCGCCAGCAGCTTAGGGTGGAATCAGCCCCAGCATTTT
CDR3 protein: CASSLGWNQPQHF
J gene: TRBJ1-5
V gene: TRBV5-1
D gene: .
clone size: many

CDR3 DNA: TGCGCCAGCAGCTATGGCCCTCATGATTTCCGGAACACTGAAGCTTTCTTT
CDR3 protein: CASSYGPHDFRNTEAFF
J gene: TRBJ1-1
V gene: TRBV5-1
D gene: .
clone size: .

CDR3 DNA: TGTGCCAGCAGACCCTGGACAGGGGACTACGAGCAGTACTTC
CDR3 protein: CASRPWTGDYEQYF
J gene: TRBJ2-7
V gene: TRBV28
D gene: TRBD1
clone size: many

CDR3 DNA: TGTGCCAGCAGCTTCCTAGCGGGAACATACAATGAGCAGTTCTTC
CDR3 protein: CASSFLAGTYNEQFF
J gene: TRBJ2-1
V gene: TRBV7-9
D gene: TRBD2
clone size: many

CDR3 DNA: TGCAGTACCCGGGACAAAAATTCCTACGAGCAGTACTTC
CDR3 protein: CSTRDKNSYEQYF
J gene: TRBJ2-7
V gene: TRBV20-1
D gene: .
clone size: .

CDR3 DNA: TGTGCCAGTAGGGACAGGGCATCGCAATCGGGGGCGGGATATGGCTACACCTTC
CDR3 protein: CASRDRASQSGAGYGYTF
J gene: TRBJ1-2
V gene: TRBV19
D gene: TRBD1
clone size: .